This TCR beta chain stems from a study of T cells in narcolepsy. Trimming cost V 6 bases and J 3 bases; bases outside gene matches: 10. Germline V gene sequence: CDR1 SEHNR, CDR2 FQNEAQ (reference sequence). CDR3 length: 17 amino acids. Repertoires were generated with immunoSEQ multiplex PCR, while TCRdb's copy carries only in-frame clones and drops some. The sample lists some 37,000 clones, around 85% seen once, with about 1.6% in the top ten. The chain joins TRBV7-9 to TRBJ2-1; 11 bases align to TRBD2. The sequence came from a human donor with narcolepsy. The sample consisted of CD45RA- memory CD4+ T cells from PBMCs. This CDR3 reads CASSSLLAGVFYNEQFF. CDR3 bases: TGTGCCAGCAGTTCTCTACTAGCGGGGGTTTTCTACAATGAGCAGTTCTTC. Full variable domain (outside the CDR3, taken from reference TRBV7-9 and TRBJ2-1): DTGVSQNPRHKITKRGQNVTFRCDPISEHNRLYWYRQTLGQGPEFLTYFQNEAQLEKSRLLSDRFSAERPKGSFSTLEIQRTEQGDSAMYLCASSSLLAGVFYNEQFFGPGTRLTVL.